Following are 10 T cell receptor beta chains from one sample sequenced in a study of radiotherapy plus CTLA-4 blockade in lung cancer. Produced via immunoSEQ multiplex PCR; TCRdb's table is partial and in-frame only. Here the sample spans tens of thousands of clones, around 80% being singletons. The sample in question was peripheral blood, obtained from a patient treated with radiotherapy plus ipilimumab. Source of these receptors: a human donor with non-small cell lung cancer who had a partial response to radiotherapy plus ipilimumab.

The chain uses TRBV4-1 and TRBJ2-3; D unclear. CDR1 and CDR2 from the germline V gene are MGHRA and YSYEKL. Trimming pared 2 bases from V and 6 bases from J, leaving 9 bases between. The CDR3 length is 13 residues. The CDR3: CASSQQTQDTQYF. In DNA form, the CDR3 reads TGCGCCAGCAGCCAACAGACTCAGGATACGCAGTATTTT.

V usage is TRBV19 and J usage is TRBJ1-1; 7 positions agree with TRBD1. CDR1 and CDR2 (germline): LNHDA, SQIVND (reference sequence). V trimming: 7 bases; J trimming: 0 bases; junction bases outside the gene matches: 5. The CDR3 runs to 14 residues. The CDR3 DNA reads as TGTGCCAGTAAAACAGGGGAAGTGAACACTGAAGCTTTCTTT. Translation gives CASKTGEVNTEAFF.

The chain's CDR3 is CASSLDRGYTDTQYF. For the CDR3, the DNA is TGTGCCAGCAGCTTGGACAGGGGCTACACAGATACGCAGTATTTT. The chain joins TRBV7-3 to TRBJ2-3, with TRBD1 matching 9 bases. Germline values: CDR1 SGHTA, CDR2 FQGTGA. The CDR3 runs 15 residues. Trimming cost V 3 bases and J 2 bases; bases outside gene matches: 3.

A remark on this clone: The junction shows a germline mismatch at one end, possibly a read error. The J gene is TRBJ1-1, the V gene TRBV6-5; D is undetermined. The germline CDR1 and CDR2 sequences are MNHEY and SVGAGI. CDR3 size: 14 residues. CDR3 bases: TGTGCCAACAGTTACTCCGGACTTAACACTGAAGCTTTCTTT. Amino acid sequence: CANSYSGLNTEAFF.

This clone was seen many times. The V and J genes are TRBV6-1 and TRBJ2-7, with 7 bases lining up with TRBD1. The germline V gene has CDR1 MNHNS and CDR2 SASEGT. This CDR3 comprises 14 residues. With 0 bases clipped from V and 7 bases from J, the junction kept 6 bases outside the gene matches. CDR3 residues: CASSEARGPREQYF. CDR3 bases: TGTGCCAGCAGTGAAGCTAGGGGGCCTAGGGAGCAGTACTTC.

The chain recombines TRBV19 with TRBJ1-3; no clear D. Between the trimmed V and J ends, which lost 4 bases and 0 bases, there was a span of 13 bases. The length of the CDR3 is 16 residues. Germline loops: CDR1 LNHDA, CDR2 SQIVND (reference sequence). The DNA for the CDR3 is TGTGCCAGTAGTAGGTTGCCCGGGTCCTCTGGAAACACCATATATTTT. This translates into CASSRLPGSSGNTIYF.

V gene TRBV6-5 combines with J gene TRBJ2-7; 10 positions agree with TRBD2. CDR1 is MNHEY and CDR2 is SVGAGI in the germline V gene. This CDR3 has 14 residues. Germline trimming cut 2 bases from V and 3 bases from J; bases unmatched to any gene: 1. The CDR3 DNA follows: TGTGCCAGCAGTTACGGACTAGCGGACTACGAGCAGTACTTC. Encoded protein: CASSYGLADYEQYF.

The chain carries TRBV5-5 and TRBJ1-4; D gene ambiguous. The CDR3 consists of 12 residues. Trimming removed 2 bases from V and 8 bases from J, with 7 bases in between. CDR1 is SGHKS, CDR2 YYEKEE, per germline (reference sequence). Here the CDR3 DNA reads TGTGCCAGCAGCTTCACGGGGGAAAAACTGTTTTTT. This translates into CASSFTGEKLFF.

This clone was counted a single time. The chain joins TRBV7-8 to TRBJ2-5; the D gene is possibly TRBD1 (6 bases). The V gene's germline CDR1 is SGHVS and CDR2 FQNEAQ. V lost 2 bases and J lost 5, with 18 bases in between. This CDR3 comprises 16 residues. This CDR3 is CASSLPRDRRLETQYF. CDR3 nucleotides: TGTGCCAGCAGCTTACCTAGAGACAGGAGGTTGGAGACCCAGTACTTC.

The chain combines TRBV7-8 with TRBJ1-1, with a weak D call TRBD1 (6 bases). The V end was cut by 4 bases, the J end by 5 bases, with 23 bases between. Germline CDR1 is SGHVS and CDR2 is FQNEAQ. The CDR3 consists of 17 residues. The DNA of the CDR3 is TGTGCCAGCAGCTGGGGGGGCCAAACCCTCGTGGGGACTGAAGCTTTCTTT. Encoded protein: CASSWGGQTLVGTEAFF.